The table lists the clone carrying this T cell receptor beta chain with a few counts. What it binds is unknown. The read ends 3 residues shy of where the CDR3 ends; the end is completed using the germline J gene. These data are taken from a study of T cell clonality in common variable immunodeficiency. Study conclusions and caveats: Links between repertoire features and CVID complications were heterogeneity-limited. Fewer deletions and N-nucleotide insertions were reportedly seen in common variable immunodeficiency TCR beta sequences.

Only in-frame clones appear in the TCRdb table, and some are missing; sequencing was by immunoSEQ multiplex PCR. This sample carries 30,000 to 35,000 clones and no singletons, and around 6.9% goes to the top ten. Germline CDR1 and CDR2: SEHNR and FQNEAQ (reference sequence). V was shortened by 1 base and J by 5 bases, with 9 bases between the two germline ends. This CDR3 contains 14 residues. Sequenced: peripheral blood mononuclear cells. The sequence was collected from a human donor with common variable immunodeficiency. This chain joins TRBV7-9 and TRBJ2-1; D unresolved. The DNA read from the CDR3 is TGTGCCAGCAGCTTAGTGGGCAGAAACAATGAG. It specifies CASSLVGRNNE. The entire CDR3 reads CASSLVGRNNEQFF.